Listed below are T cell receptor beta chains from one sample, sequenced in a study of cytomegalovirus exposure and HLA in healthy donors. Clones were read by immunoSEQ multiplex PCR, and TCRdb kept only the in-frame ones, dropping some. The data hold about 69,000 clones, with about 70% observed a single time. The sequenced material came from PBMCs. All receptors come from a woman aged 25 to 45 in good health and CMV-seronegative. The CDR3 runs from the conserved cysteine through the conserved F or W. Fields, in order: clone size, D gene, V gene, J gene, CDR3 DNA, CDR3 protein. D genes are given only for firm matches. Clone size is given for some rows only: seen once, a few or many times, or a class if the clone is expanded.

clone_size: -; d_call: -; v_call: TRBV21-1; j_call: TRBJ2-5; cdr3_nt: TGTGCCAGCAGCCTTAGCGGGGGCCGGGGGCAAGAGACCCAGTACTTC; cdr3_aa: CASSLSGGRGQETQYF
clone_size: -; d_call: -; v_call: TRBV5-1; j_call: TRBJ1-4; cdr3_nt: TGCGCCAGCAGCTCCCTAACCAGGGATAATGAAAAACTGTTTTTT; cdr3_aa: CASSSLTRDNEKLFF
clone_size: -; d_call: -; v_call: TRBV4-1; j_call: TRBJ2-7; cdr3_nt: TGCGCCAGCAGCCAGGGGGGTGCGGGGTCCTACGAGCAGTACTTC; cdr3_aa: CASSQGGAGSYEQYF
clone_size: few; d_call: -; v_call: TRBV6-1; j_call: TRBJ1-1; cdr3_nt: TGTGCCAGCAGTGAACATTGGACAACGGACACTGAAGCTTTCTTT; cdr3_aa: CASSEHWTTDTEAFF
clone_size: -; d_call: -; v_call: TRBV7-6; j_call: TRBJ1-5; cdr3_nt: TGTGCCAGCAGCTTAGAAGCATTCAATCAGCCCCAGCATTTT; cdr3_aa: CASSLEAFNQPQHF
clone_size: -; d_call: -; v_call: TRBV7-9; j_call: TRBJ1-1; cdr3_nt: TGTGCCAGCAGCTTAGAGACAAGCGGGGGAGCTTTCTTT; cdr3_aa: CASSLETSGGAFF
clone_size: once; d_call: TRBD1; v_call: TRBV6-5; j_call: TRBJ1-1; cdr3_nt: TGTGCCAGCAGTCCCCGACAGGGGGTCACTGAAGCTTTCTTT; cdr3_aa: CASSPRQGVTEAFF
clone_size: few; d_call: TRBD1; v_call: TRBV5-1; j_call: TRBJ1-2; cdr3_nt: TGCGCCAGCCGACTCAGGGGGAGTGCCTATGGCTACACCTTC; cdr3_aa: CASRLRGSAYGYTF
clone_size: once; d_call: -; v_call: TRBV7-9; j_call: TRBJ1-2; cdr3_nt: TGTGCCAGCAGCCCCGGTGCGGGCGGCTACACCTTC; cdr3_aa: CASSPGAGGYTF
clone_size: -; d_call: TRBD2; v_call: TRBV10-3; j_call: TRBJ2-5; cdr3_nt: TGTGCCATCAGTGAGTCGAATGGGGGGGTTTTCCCAGAGACCCAGTACTTC; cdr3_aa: CAISESNGGVFPETQYF
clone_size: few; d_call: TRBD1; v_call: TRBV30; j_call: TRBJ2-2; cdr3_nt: TGTGCCTGGAGTGATGGACAGGGAGGTCCCGGGGAGCTGTTTTTT; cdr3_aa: CAWSDGQGGPGELFF
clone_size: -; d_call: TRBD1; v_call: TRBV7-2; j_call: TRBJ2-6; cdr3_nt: TGTGCCAGCAGCTCTCCGGGACAGGGCTCCTCTGGGGCCAACGTCCTGACTTTC; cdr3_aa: CASSSPGQGSSGANVLTF
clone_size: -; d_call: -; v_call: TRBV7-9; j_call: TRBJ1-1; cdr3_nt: TGTGCCAGCAGCTTTATGGGGTTCGGGGGCACTGAAGCTTTCTTT; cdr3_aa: CASSFMGFGGTEAFF
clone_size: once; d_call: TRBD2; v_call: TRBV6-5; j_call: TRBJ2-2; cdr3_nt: TGTGCCAGCAGTTACTCTCCGGGGGGCACCGGGGAGCTGTTTTTT; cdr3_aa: CASSYSPGGTGELFF
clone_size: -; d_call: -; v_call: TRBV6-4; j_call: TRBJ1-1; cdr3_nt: TGTGCCAGCAGTGAGGGGACACCTAACACTGAAGCTTTCTTT; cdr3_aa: CASSEGTPNTEAFF
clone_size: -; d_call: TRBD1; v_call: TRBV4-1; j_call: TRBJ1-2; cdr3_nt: TGCGCCAGCAGCCAAGCACGGGACAGGGCGGAATATGGCTACACCTTC; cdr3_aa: CASSQARDRAEYGYTF
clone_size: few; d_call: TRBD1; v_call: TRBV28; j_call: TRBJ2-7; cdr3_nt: TGTGCCAGCAGTTTTTCCGGGACAGGGCCCTCCTACGAGCAGTACTTC; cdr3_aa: CASSFSGTGPSYEQYF
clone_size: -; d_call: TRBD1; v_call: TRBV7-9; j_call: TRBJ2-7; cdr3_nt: TGTGCCAGCAGCTTAATAGGGACAGGGACCTACGAGCAGTACTTC; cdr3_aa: CASSLIGTGTYEQYF
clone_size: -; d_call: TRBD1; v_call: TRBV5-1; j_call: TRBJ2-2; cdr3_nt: TGCGCCAGCAGCTTAGGGACAGGGGTAACCGGGGAGCTGTTTTTT; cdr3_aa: CASSLGTGVTGELFF
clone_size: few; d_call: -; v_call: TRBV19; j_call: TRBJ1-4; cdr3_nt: TGTGCCAGTACCCAGGGGAATGAAAAACTGTTTTTT; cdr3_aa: CASTQGNEKLFF
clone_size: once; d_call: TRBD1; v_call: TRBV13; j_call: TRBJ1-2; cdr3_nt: TGTGCCAGCAGCCCGCGGACAGGGGTCCAGTATGGCTACACCTTC; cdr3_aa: CASSPRTGVQYGYTF
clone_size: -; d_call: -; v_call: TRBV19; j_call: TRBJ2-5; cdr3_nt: TGTGCCAGTAGTATAGTGGGAGCCGATGAGACCCAGTACTTC; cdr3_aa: CASSIVGADETQYF
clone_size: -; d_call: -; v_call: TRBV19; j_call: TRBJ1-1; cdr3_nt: TGTGCCAGTAGTATTCCCGACAGGCGCGCTGAAGCTTTCTTT; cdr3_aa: CASSIPDRRAEAFF
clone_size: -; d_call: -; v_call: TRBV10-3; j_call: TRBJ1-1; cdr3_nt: TGTGCCATCAGTGAAACCAAGAGGACTGAAGCTTTCTTT; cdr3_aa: CAISETKRTEAFF
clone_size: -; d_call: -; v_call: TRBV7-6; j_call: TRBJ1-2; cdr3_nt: TGTGCCAGCAGCCCGGACAGCGCAAGTCCTGACTATGGCTACACCTTC; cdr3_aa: CASSPDSASPDYGYTF
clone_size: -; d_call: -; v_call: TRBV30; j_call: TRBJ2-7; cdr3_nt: TGTGCCTGGAGTGGTACCTACGAGCAGTACTTC; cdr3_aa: CAWSGTYEQYF
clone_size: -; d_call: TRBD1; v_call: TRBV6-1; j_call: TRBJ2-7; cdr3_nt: TGTGCCAGCAGTGAGACAGGGGCCTACGAGCAGTACTTC; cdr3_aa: CASSETGAYEQYF